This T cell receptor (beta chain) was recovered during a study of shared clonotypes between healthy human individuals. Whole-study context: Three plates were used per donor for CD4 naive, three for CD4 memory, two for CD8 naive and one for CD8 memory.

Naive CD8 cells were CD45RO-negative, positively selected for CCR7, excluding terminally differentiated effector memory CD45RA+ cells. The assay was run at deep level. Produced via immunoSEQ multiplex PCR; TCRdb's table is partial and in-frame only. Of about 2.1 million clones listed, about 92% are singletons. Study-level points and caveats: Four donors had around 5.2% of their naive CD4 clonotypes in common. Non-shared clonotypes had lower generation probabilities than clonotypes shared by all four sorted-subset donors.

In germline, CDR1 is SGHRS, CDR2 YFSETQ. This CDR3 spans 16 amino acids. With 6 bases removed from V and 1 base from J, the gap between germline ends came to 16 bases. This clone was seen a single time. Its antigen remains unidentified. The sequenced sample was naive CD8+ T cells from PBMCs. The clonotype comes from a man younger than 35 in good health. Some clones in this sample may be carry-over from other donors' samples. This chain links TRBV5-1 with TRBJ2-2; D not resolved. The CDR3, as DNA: TGCGCCAGCATCCAAACTCTTGCTGGGAACACCGGGGAGCTGTTTTTT. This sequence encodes CASIQTLAGNTGELFF.